The 10 T cell receptor beta chains in this list originate from one sample, sequenced in a study of cytomegalovirus exposure and HLA in healthy donors. The PCR contained 60 Vbeta and 13 Jbeta primers. The method was immunoSEQ multiplex PCR; TCRdb's version includes in-frame clones alone and lacks a portion of them. The sample has approximately 150,000 clones, 65% to 85% seen once; the top ten hold approximately 3.6%. Sequencing was performed on PBMCs. The receptors were gathered from a male donor in good health and CMV-seronegative.

This chain joins TRBV7-8 and TRBJ2-5, with TRBD1 as a possible D gene (5 bases). The CDR3 sequence is 12 residues long. With 11 bases removed from V and 0 bases from J, the gap between germline ends came to 10 bases. CDR1 is SGHVS and CDR2 is FQNEAQ in the germline V gene. The CDR3 DNA reads as TGTGCCTGGGGCAGATACCAAGAGACCCAGTACTTC. It specifies CAWGRYQETQYF.

The J gene is TRBJ2-1, the V gene TRBV7-9; unclear D gene. The V end was cut by 11 bases, the J end by 14 bases, with 13 bases between. CDR1 is SEHNR and CDR2 is FQNEAQ in the germline V gene (reference sequence). The CDR3 runs 9 residues. CDR3 in DNA: TGTGCCCGTGGGCCAGAAAAGTTCTTC. This encodes CARGPEKFF.

This clone was seen only a few times. The chain joins TRBV25-1 to TRBJ2-7; 9 bases are shared with TRBD2. Germline CDR1 MGHDK, CDR2 SYGVNS. This CDR3 has 15 residues. V shed 2 bases, J shed 0 bases, and the junction held 2 bases outside the gene matches. The CDR3 spells CASSETAGGSYEQYF. The CDR3 DNA reads as TGTGCCAGCAGTGAAACAGCGGGAGGCTCCTACGAGCAGTACTTC.

The rearrangement uses TRBV19 and TRBJ1-1; 9 bases line up with TRBD1. Germline V gene lookup returns CDR1 LNHDA and CDR2 SQIVND (reference sequence). Losses at the gene ends were 6 bases for V and 0 bases for J; bases not matched to a gene: 8. The CDR3 is 16 residues long. CDR3 coding DNA: TGTGCCAGTAGCCTCCGGGACAGGGACGTGAACACTGAAGCTTTCTTT. This sequence encodes CASSLRDRDVNTEAFF.

The chain carries TRBV7-6 and TRBJ1-4; 7 bases map to TRBD1. The ends lost 5 bases at V and 0 bases at J; junction bases unmatched: 6. The CDR3 is 16 residues long. Germline CDR1 reads SGHVS; CDR2 reads FNYEAQ. The CDR3 sequence is CASSPTGQSTNEKLFF. The CDR3 bases are TGTGCCAGCAGCCCGACAGGGCAGTCAACTAATGAAAAACTGTTTTTT. The variable domain in full, completed from reference TRBV7-6 and TRBJ1-4, reads GAGVSQSPRYKVTKRGQDVALRCDPISGHVSLYWYRQALGQGPEFLTYFNYEAQQDKSGLPNDRFSAERPEGSISTLTIQRTEQRDSAMYRCASSPTGQSTNEKLFFGSGTQLSVL.

DNA of the CDR3: TGTGCCACCGGGAGGAGTCCGGACTATGGCTACACCTTC. This sequence encodes CATGRSPDYGYTF. The rearrangement uses TRBV15 and TRBJ1-2; D unresolved. Trimming removed 8 bases from V and 3 bases from J, with 13 bases in between. The CDR3 extends over 13 amino acids. The germline CDR1 and CDR2 sequences are LNHNV and YYDKDF (reference sequence). The variable domain in full, completed from reference TRBV15 and TRBJ1-2, reads DAMVIQNPRYQVTQFGKPVTLSCSQTLNHNVMYWYQQKSSQAPKLLFHYYDKDFNNEADTPDNFQSRRPNTSFCFLDIRSPGLGDTAMYLCATGRSPDYGYTFGSGTRLTVV.

This clone was detected a few times. The chain recombines TRBV5-8 with TRBJ2-5; 12 bases are a match to TRBD1. Germline lookup yields CDR1 SGHTS and CDR2 YDEGEE. This CDR3 comprises 15 residues. V was pared by 3 bases and J by 4 bases, with 4 bases of the junction left unmatched. The CDR3 nucleotides read TGTGCCAGCAGCTCGGGACAGGGGGCGGGAGAGACCCAGTACTTC. Its translation: CASSSGQGAGETQYF. The full variable domain, with the rest looked up from reference TRBV5-8 and TRBJ2-5, is EAGVTQSPTHLIKTRGQQATLRCSPISGHTSVYWYQQALGLGLQFLLWYDEGEERNRGNFPPRFSGRQFPNYSSELNVNALELEDSALYLCASSSGQGAGETQYFGPGTRLLVL.

The chain combines TRBV7-9 with TRBJ1-2; D perhaps matches TRBD1 (5 bases). This CDR3 comprises 12 residues. V lost 7 bases and J 6 bases, leaving 12 bases between the germline ends. Germline CDR1 and CDR2: SEHNR and FQNEAQ (reference sequence). The CDR3 loop is CASNGGVNGYTF. The CDR3 bases are TGTGCCAGCAACGGGGGAGTAAATGGCTACACCTTC.

This chain joins TRBV9 and TRBJ2-7; D is perhaps TRBD2 (6 bases). From germline, CDR1 is SGDLS and CDR2 YYNGEE. The CDR3 runs 14 residues. V was trimmed by 4 bases and J by 4 bases, leaving 15 bases between them. CDR3 coding DNA: TGTGCCAGCAGCCCCAGGGACTCCTTTTACGAGCAGTACTTC. Its translation: CASSPRDSFYEQYF.

The rearrangement uses TRBV6-6 and TRBJ2-5; 8 bases are a match to TRBD1. The CDR3 loop spans 13 amino acids. Trimming at V came to 5 bases and at J to 5 bases, leaving 4 bases not matched to a gene. Looked up from germline, CDR1 is MNHNY and CDR2 is SVGAGI (reference sequence). The CDR3 DNA is TGTGCCAGCAGTAGGGACAGGAGGGAGACCCAGTACTTC. Translated: CASSRDRRETQYF.